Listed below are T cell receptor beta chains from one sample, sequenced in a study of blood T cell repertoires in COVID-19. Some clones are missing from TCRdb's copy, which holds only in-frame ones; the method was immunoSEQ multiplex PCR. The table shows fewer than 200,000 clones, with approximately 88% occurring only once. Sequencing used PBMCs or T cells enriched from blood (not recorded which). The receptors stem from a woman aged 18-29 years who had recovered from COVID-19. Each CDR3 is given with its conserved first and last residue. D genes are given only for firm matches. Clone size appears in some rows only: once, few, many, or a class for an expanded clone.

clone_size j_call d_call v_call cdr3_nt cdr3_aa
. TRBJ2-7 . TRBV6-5 TGTGCCAGCAGCGAGGGCTCCCGGTATCCCTACGAGCAGTACTTC CASSEGSRYPYEQYF
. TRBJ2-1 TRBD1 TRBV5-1 TGCGCCAGCACCGTCAGTATGGGGACAGTCTACAATGAGCAGTTCTTC CASTVSMGTVYNEQFF
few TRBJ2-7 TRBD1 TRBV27 TGTGCCAGCAGCTTGGACAGGGAGCTCCGCGAGCAGTACTTC CASSLDRELREQYF
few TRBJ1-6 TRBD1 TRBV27 TGTGCCAGCAGTTTCGACAGGGGGCCCCTCAATTCACCCCTCCACTTT CASSFDRGPLNSPLHF
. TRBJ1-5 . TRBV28 TGTGCCAGCAGTAGACAGGTTAATAGCAATCAGCCCCAGCATTTT CASSRQVNSNQPQHF
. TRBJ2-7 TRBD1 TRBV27 TGTGCCAGCAGTTTATCACAACAGGGGGTGGGTTCCTACGAGCAGTACTTC CASSLSQQGVGSYEQYF
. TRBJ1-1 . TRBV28 TGTGCCAGCAGTATACTCAAGGGGACTGAAGCTTTCTTT CASSILKGTEAFF
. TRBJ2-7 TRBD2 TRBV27 TGTGCCAGCAGTTCTGCTGGGGAGGGCGTCGGGCAGTACTTC CASSSAGEGVGQYF
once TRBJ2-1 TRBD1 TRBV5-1 TGCGCCAGCAGCTTGGCGGGACAGTACAATGAGCAGTTCTTC CASSLAGQYNEQFF
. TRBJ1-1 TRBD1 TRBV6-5 TGTGCCAGCAGTCTCCGGGACAGGGACACTGAAGCTTTCTTT CASSLRDRDTEAFF
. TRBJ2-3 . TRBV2 TGTGCCGACGGAGGGCCAGGGGATACGCAGTATTTT CADGGPGDTQYF
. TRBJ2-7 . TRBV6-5 TGTGCCAGCGAATCGGGGTACGAGCAGTACTTC CASESGYEQYF
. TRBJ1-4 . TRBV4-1 TGCGCCAGCAGCCAAGAGGTACCAAGAGGAGAAAAACTGTTTTTT CASSQEVPRGEKLFF
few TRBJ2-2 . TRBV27 TGTGCCAGCGGGCCCGGGCAGGGCACCGGGGAGCTGTTTTTT CASGPGQGTGELFF
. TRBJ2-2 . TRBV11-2 TGTGCCAGCAGCTCAGCCGGGGAGCTGTTTTTT CASSSAGELFF
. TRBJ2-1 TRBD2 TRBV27 TGTGCCAGCCGGCCCGGGGGGGTCAACAATGAGCAGTTCTTC CASRPGGVNNEQFF
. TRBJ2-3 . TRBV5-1 TGCGCCAGCAGCTTGGTAGTTAGCGCAGATACGCAGTATTTT CASSLVVSADTQYF
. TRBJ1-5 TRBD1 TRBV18 TGTGCCAGACAGGGGGTAAGACAGCCCCAGCATTTT CARQGVRQPQHF
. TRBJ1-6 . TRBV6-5 TGTGCCAGCAGCCGCGGCCTAAATTCACCCCTCCACTTT CASSRGLNSPLHF
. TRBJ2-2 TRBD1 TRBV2 TGTGCCAGCAGTTGGGACAGGAACACCGGGGAGCTGTTTTTT CASSWDRNTGELFF
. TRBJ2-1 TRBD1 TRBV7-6 TGTGCCAGCAGCTTTCCAGGGGGCGCGTTCGATGAGCAGTTCTTC CASSFPGGAFDEQFF
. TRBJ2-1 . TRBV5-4 TGTGCCAGCAGCTCCGGGACAACCTACAATGAGCAGTTCTTC CASSSGTTYNEQFF
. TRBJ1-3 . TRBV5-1 TGCGCCAGCAGCTTGGCATTACGGGGGGCGGGAAACACCATATATTTT CASSLALRGAGNTIYF
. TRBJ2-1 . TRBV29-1 TGCAGCGTTGGATCGAGTACACAGCTCTGGGACAATGAGCAGTTCTTC CSVGSSTQLWDNEQFF
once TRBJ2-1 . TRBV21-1 TGTGCCAGCAGCAAGACCGGGACTCCCCAGGTGGATGAGCAGTTCTTC CASSKTGTPQVDEQFF
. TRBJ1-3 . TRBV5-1 TGCGCCAGCAGCCAGCCCCAGGGTTCGGGAAACACCATATATTTT CASSQPQGSGNTIYF
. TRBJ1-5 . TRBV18 TGTGCCAGCTCGCATCTCTATAGCAATCAGCCCCAGCATTTT CASSHLYSNQPQHF
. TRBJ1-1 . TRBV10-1 TGCGCCAGCAGTGATGGAAGGGTGTTGGCCGGGAGCTCACCATCTAAGAACACTGAAGCTTTCTTT CASSDGRVLAGSSPSKNTEAFF
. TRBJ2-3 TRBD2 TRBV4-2 TGTGCCAGCAGCTTAGCGGGGGGGCTCACAGATACGCAGTATTTT CASSLAGGLTDTQYF
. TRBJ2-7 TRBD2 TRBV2 TGTGCCACCACCCTTAACTTGCGGGGGGGCGAGCAGTACTTC CATTLNLRGGEQYF
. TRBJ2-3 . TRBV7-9 TGTGCCAGCAGCCCCTTGTATACGCAGTATTTT CASSPLYTQYF
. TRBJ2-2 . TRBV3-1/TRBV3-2 TGTGCCAGCAGCCCGCCAGGGGATACCGGGGAGCTGTTTTTT CASSPPGDTGELFF
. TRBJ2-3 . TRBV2 TGTGCCAGCAGTCGGGACTCCATCACAGATACGCAGTATTTT CASSRDSITDTQYF
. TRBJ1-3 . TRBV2 TGTGCCAGCAGCCTCGGCGGGGCTAGTGGAAACACCATATATTTT CASSLGGASGNTIYF
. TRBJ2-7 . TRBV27 TGTGCCAGCAGTCAATCCGGGGGAGTTGCCTACGAGCAGTACTTC CASSQSGGVAYEQYF
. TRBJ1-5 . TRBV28 TGTGCCAGCAGCGAAGGAGGAAATCAGCCCCAGCATTTT CASSEGGNQPQHF